These T cell receptor beta chains were read from a single sample in a study of blood T cell repertoires in COVID-19. Here immunoSEQ multiplex PCR was the method, and the copy in TCRdb shows in-frame clones only, minus some. Of about 200,000 clones detected, about four fifths appear once; the ten largest clones hold roughly 7%. Sequencing was performed on peripheral blood. These receptors came from an elderly woman with COVID-19, enrolled during active disease. CDR3s include the opening cysteine and the closing phenylalanine or tryptophan. D genes are given only for firm matches. Clone size is stated in some rows and not others, as once, few, many or a class when expanded.

>TRBV6-5|NA|TRBJ1-6|NA
CASSYSGPINSPLHF
TGTGCCAGCAGTTACTCGGGGCCGATTAATTCACCCCTCCACTTT
>TRBV19|TRBD1|TRBJ2-3|few
CASSRQGTTDTQYF
TGTGCCAGTAGTAGACAGGGGACCACAGATACGCAGTATTTT
>TRBV6-5|NA|TRBJ1-3|NA
CASSIDRSLGNTIYF
TGTGCCAGCAGCATCGACAGGTCCCTTGGAAACACCATATATTTT
>TRBV2|TRBD2|TRBJ2-3|NA
CASSGGGGRGDTQYF
TGTGCCAGCAGTGGGGGCGGGGGGCGAGGAGATACGCAGTATTTT
>TRBV5-1|NA|TRBJ2-7|NA
CASSIIRGYEQYF
TGCGCCAGCAGCATCATCCGGGGGTACGAGCAGTACTTC
>TRBV6-5|NA|TRBJ1-4|NA
CASSYSQATNEKLFF
TGTGCCAGCAGTTACTCGCAGGCAACTAATGAAAAACTGTTTTTT
>TRBV7-2|NA|TRBJ1-2|once
CASSPGTTANYGYTF
TGTGCCAGCAGCCCCGGGACAACCGCTAACTATGGCTACACCTTC
>TRBV5-5|TRBD1|TRBJ1-3|NA
CASSPFTGTGAFGNTIYF
TGTGCCAGCAGCCCATTCACCGGGACAGGGGCCTTCGGAAACACCATATATTTT
>TRBV28|TRBD1|TRBJ1-5|NA
CASSDRTGIIQPQHF
TGTGCCAGCAGTGACCGGACAGGGATAATTCAGCCCCAGCATTTT
>TRBV9|TRBD1|TRBJ1-2|few
CASSVSQGDYGYTF
TGTGCCAGCAGCGTATCTCAGGGGGACTATGGCTACACCTTC
>TRBV15|NA|TRBJ2-4|NA
CATSRGPGEVAKNIQYF
TGTGCCACCAGCAGAGGGCCCGGAGAGGTAGCCAAAAACATTCAGTACTTC
>TRBV29-1|NA|TRBJ1-1|NA
CSVEVGGPYTEAFF
TGCAGCGTTGAAGTCGGGGGGCCATACACTGAAGCTTTCTTT
>TRBV19|NA|TRBJ2-1|NA
CASSIGQINEQFF
TGTGCCAGTAGTATAGGACAGATCAATGAGCAGTTCTTC
>TRBV7-9|NA|TRBJ1-3|once
CASGGTGNTIYF
TGTGCCAGCGGCGGGACTGGAAACACCATATATTTT
>TRBV2|TRBD2|TRBJ2-7|NA
CASSERGLAGQQYF
TGTGCCAGCAGTGAGAGGGGACTAGCGGGACAGCAGTACTTC
>TRBV29-1|TRBD1|TRBJ1-5|few
CSAGDSGLQPQHF
TGCAGCGCCGGGGACAGCGGGCTTCAGCCCCAGCATTTT
>TRBV7-9|NA|TRBJ2-2|NA
CASSLGRGSLTGELFF
TGTGCCAGCAGCTTAGGAAGAGGGTCACTCACCGGGGAGCTGTTTTTT